This T cell receptor (beta chain) was recovered during a study of Ad26.COV2.S vaccination and SARS-CoV-2 variants. Study conclusions and caveats: Vaccine recipients and placebo recipients showed similar non-spike TCR breadth.

Comments on this clone: The antigen is unknown.

V was shortened by 2 bases and J by 2 bases, with 18 bases between the two germline ends. Per germline, CDR1 MNHEY and CDR2 SMNVEV (reference sequence). There are 17 residues in the CDR3. Produced via immunoSEQ multiplex PCR; TCRdb's table is partial and in-frame only. The sample lists more than 150,000 clones, roughly 87% occurring once. The receptor's source is a human donor who had recovered from COVID-19. The specimen comprised peripheral blood, sampled after recovery from COVID-19. The V gene is TRBV27, the J gene TRBJ1-1, with D possibly TRBD1 on 6 matching bases. CDR3 loop: CASSLRGAQALNTEAFF. The CDR3 DNA is TGTGCCAGCAGTTTAAGGGGGGCACAGGCGTTAAACACTGAAGCTTTCTTT.